What follows is one TCR beta chain and its context. Its antigen is unknown. Its ends do not fully match the called genes, so a read error is possible. Method: immunoSEQ multiplex PCR; TCRdb's copy keeps in-frame clones and lacks some. The sample lists about 54,000 clones, about 81% occurring once. The record originates from a study of T cell responses to AZD1222 COVID-19 vaccine. General study findings and limits: When two AZD1222 doses had been given, Spike-specific TCR breadth and depth rose. Reportedly, close to half of spike-specific TCRs are directed against unmutated variant regions. All repertoire sampling was performed exclusively after the peak T cell response.

The material was peripheral blood, obtained on day 0 of AZD1222 vaccination. This TCR was recovered from an adult in good health.

CDR3 sequence (DNA): TGTGCCAGCAGAGAAGGGGGGGCTGGGGCCAACGTCCTGACTTTC. Translating it yields CASREGGAGANVLTF. This chain links TRBV6-1 with TRBJ2-6; tentatively, D is TRBD2 (7 bases). The CDR3 sequence is 15 residues long. Germline V CDR1 and CDR2: MNHNS, SASEGT.